At least ten counts were recorded for the clone carrying this TCR beta chain. Antigen specificity is unknown. These data are taken from a study of identical twins. Study results and limitations: Out-of-frame sharing of TCR alpha in monozygotic twins was underestimated by models.

In germline, CDR1 is DFQATT, CDR2 SNEGSKA (reference sequence). CDR3 length: 12 amino acids. V was cut by 1 base and J by 7 bases, with 7 bases left in between. The authors used template switching to add a universal primer site and gave cDNA unique molecular identifiers. From the 5' RACE reads, TCRdb called clonotypes with MiXCR, one entry per CDR3 protein. The sample lists about 700,000 distinct CDR3 sequences, 6.1% occurring once. Material: naive T cells sorted from blood. This chain links TRBV20-1 with TRBJ1-4; D may be TRBD1 (5 bases). This receptor was identified in a man aged 18 to 30 in good health. DNA of the CDR3: TGCAGTGCTAGAGGAGACAGTGAAAAACTGTTTTTT. Its translation: CSARGDSEKLFF.